The clone carrying this T cell receptor (beta chain) was counted a few times. Its antigen is still unknown. This record belongs to a study of radiotherapy plus CTLA-4 blockade in lung cancer. The CDR3 is 14 amino acids. Germline CDR1 reads SGHRS; CDR2 reads YFSETQ. Trimming took 3 bases from V and 4 from J; bases not matched to a gene: 6. TCRdb's table, derived via immunoSEQ multiplex PCR, lists solely in-frame clones and lacks some. The sample includes 45,000 or so clones, roughly 73% of them seen just once. Study results and caveats: There was expansion of tumor-derived TCR clones in blood after radiotherapy plus ipilimumab.

The material sequenced was peripheral blood, taken from a patient treated with radiotherapy plus ipilimumab. This rearrangement joins TRBV5-1 to TRBJ2-7; 8 bases fit TRBD2. The origin of this receptor is a human donor with non-small cell lung cancer who had a complete response to radiotherapy plus ipilimumab. The DNA of the CDR3 is TGCGCCAGCAGCTGGCGGGAGGCGAGATACGAGCAGTACTTC. As protein: CASSWREARYEQYF.